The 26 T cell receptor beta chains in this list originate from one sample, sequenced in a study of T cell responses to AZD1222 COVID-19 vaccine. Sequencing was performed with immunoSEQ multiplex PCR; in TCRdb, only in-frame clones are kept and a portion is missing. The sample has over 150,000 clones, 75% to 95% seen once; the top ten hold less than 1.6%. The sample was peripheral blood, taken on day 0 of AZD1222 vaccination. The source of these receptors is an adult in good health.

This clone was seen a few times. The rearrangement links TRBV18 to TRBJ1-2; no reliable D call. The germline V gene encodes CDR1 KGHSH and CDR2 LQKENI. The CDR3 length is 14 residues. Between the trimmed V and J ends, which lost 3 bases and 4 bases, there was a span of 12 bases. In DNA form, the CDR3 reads TGTGCCAGCTCACCTCCCGGCGGTTCCTATGGCTACACCTTC. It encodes CASSPPGGSYGYTF.

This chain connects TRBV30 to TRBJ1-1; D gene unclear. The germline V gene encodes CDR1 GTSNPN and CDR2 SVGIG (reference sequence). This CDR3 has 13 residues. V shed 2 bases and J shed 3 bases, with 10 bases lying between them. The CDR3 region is CAWSSQSYTEAFF. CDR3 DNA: TGTGCCTGGAGTAGCCAGAGCTACACTGAAGCTTTCTTT.

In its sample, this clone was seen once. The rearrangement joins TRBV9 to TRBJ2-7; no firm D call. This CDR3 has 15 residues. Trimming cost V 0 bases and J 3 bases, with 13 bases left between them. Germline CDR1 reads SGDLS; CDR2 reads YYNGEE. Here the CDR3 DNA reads TGTGCCAGCAGCGTAGCTCCCAGAACCCACTACGAGCAGTACTTC. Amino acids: CASSVAPRTHYEQYF.

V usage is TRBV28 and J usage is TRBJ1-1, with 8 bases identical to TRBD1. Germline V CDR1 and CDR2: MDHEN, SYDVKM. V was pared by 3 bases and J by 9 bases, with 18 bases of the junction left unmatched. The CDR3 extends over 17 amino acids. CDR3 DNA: TGTGCCAGCAGTTTCCGCTCACCAGGGGGCGGAGGTATCCAAGCTTTCTTT. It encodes CASSFRSPGGGGIQAFF. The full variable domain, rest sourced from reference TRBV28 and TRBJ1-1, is DVKVTQSSRYLVKRTGEKVFLECVQDMDHENMFWYRQDPGLGLRLIYFSYDVKMKEKGDIPEGYSVSREKKERFSLILESASTNQTSMYLCASSFRSPGGGGIQAFFGQGTRLTVV.

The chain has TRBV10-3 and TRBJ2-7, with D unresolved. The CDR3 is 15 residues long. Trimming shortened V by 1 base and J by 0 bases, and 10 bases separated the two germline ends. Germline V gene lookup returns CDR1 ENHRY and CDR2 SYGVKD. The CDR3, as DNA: TGTGCCATCAGTGAGTTACCAGGCAGCTCCTACGAGCAGTACTTC. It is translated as CAISELPGSSYEQYF.

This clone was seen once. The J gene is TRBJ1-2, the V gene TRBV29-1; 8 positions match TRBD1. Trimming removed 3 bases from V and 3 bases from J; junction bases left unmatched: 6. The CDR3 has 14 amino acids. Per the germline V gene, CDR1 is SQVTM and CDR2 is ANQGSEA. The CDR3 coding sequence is TGCAGCGTTGACTATGGACAGGGATACTATGGCTACACCTTC. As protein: CSVDYGQGYYGYTF.

The CDR3 coding sequence is TGTGCCAGCAGTTGGCGAACTAATGGGGCGGAAGCTTTCTTT. Its translation is CASSWRTNGAEAFF. The rearrangement joins TRBV6-5 to TRBJ1-1; perhaps TRBD1 as D (5 bases). Germline-derived CDR1 and CDR2 are MNHEY and SVGAGI. This CDR3 spans 14 amino acids. V was cut by 4 bases and J by 8 bases, with 17 bases left in between.

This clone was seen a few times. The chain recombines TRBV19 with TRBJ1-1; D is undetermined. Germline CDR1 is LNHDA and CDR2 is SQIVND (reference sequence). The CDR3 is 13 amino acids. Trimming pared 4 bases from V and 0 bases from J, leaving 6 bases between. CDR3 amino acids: CASSRYMNTEAFF. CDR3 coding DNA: TGTGCCAGTAGTAGATATATGAACACTGAAGCTTTCTTT.

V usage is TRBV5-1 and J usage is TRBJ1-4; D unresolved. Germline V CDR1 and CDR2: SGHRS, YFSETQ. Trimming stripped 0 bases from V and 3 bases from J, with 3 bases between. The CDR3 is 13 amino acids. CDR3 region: CASSLGANEKLFF. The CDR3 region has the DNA TGCGCCAGCAGCTTGGGGGCTAATGAAAAACTGTTTTTT. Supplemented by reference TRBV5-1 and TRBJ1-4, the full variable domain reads KAGVTQTPRYLIKTRGQQVTLSCSPISGHRSVSWYQQTPGQGLQFLFEYFSETQRNKGNFPGRFSGRQFSNSRSEMNVSTLELGDSALYLCASSLGANEKLFFGSGTQLSVL.

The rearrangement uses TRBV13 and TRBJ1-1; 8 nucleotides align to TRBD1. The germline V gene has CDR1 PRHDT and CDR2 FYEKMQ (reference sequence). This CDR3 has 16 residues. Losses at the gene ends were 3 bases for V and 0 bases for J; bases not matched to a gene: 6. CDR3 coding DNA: TGTGCCAGCAGCTTGGGACAGGAAGAAATGAACACTGAAGCTTTCTTT. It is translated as CASSLGQEEMNTEAFF. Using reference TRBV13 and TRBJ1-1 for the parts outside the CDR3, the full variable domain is AAGVIQSPRHLIKEKRETATLKCYPIPRHDTVYWYQQGPGQDPQFLISFYEKMQSDKGSIPDRFSAQQFSDYHSELNMSSLELGDSALYFCASSLGQEEMNTEAFFGQGTRLTVV.

DNA of the CDR3: TGTGCCAGCGGGACAGGGGGCAAATTGCCTGAAGCTTTCTTT. Translating it yields CASGTGGKLPEAFF. V and J are TRBV28 and TRBJ1-1, with 12 bases matching TRBD1. CDR1 and CDR2 (germline): MDHEN, SYDVKM. V lost 8 bases and J lost 6; bases outside the gene matches: 7. This CDR3 has 14 residues. The variable domain in full, with the rest retrieved from reference TRBV28 and TRBJ1-1, is DVKVTQSSRYLVKRTGEKVFLECVQDMDHENMFWYRQDPGLGLRLIYFSYDVKMKEKGDIPEGYSVSREKKERFSLILESASTNQTSMYLCASGTGGKLPEAFFGQGTRLTVV.

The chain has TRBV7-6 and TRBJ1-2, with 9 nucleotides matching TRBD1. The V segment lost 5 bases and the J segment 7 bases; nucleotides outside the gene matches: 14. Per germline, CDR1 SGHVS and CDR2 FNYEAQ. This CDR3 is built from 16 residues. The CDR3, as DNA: TGTGCCAGCAGCCCGACTGGGACAGGGCAGGGCCTTGGCTACACCTTC. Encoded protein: CASSPTGTGQGLGYTF.

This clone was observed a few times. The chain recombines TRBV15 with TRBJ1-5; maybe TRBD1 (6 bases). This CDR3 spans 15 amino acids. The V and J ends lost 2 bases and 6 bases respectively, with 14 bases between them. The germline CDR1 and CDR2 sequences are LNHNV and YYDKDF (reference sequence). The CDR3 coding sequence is TGTGCCACCAGCAGAAGGGGGGCTTTTAGTCAGCCCCAGCATTTT. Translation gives CATSRRGAFSQPQHF.

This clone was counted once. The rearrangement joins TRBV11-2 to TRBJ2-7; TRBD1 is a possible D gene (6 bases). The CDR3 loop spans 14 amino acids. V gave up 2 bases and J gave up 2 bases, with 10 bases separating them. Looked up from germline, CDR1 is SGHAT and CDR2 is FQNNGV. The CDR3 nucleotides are TGTGCCAGCAGCTTATTTGAGGGGGCCTACGAGCAGTACTTC. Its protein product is CASSLFEGAYEQYF.

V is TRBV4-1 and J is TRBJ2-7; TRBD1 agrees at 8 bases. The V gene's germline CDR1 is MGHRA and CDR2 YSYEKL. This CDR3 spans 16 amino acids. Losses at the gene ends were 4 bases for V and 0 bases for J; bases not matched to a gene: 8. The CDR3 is CASSPGQGLSSYEQYF. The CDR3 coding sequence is TGCGCCAGCAGCCCCGGACAGGGTCTGAGCTCCTACGAGCAGTACTTC.

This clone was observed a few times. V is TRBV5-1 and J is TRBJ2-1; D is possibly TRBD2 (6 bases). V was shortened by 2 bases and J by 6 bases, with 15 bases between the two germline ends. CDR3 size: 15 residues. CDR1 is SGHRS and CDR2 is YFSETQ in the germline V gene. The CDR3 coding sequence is TGCGCCAGCAGCTTTGCGGGAATATCGGGCAATGAGCAGTTCTTC. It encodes CASSFAGISGNEQFF.

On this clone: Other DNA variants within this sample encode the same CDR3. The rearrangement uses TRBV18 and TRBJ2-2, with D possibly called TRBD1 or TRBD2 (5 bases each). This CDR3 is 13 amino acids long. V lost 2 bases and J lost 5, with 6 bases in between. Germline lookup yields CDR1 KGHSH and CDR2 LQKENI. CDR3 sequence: CASSPGGTGELFF. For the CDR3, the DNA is TGTGCCAGCTCACCAGGGGGAACCGGGGAGCTGTTTTTT.

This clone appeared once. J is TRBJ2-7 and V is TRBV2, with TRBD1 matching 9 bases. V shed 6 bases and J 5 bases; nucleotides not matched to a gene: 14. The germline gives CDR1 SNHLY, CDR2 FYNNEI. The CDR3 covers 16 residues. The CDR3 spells CASRDLDRGVSHEQYF. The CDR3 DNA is TGTGCCAGCAGGGACTTAGACAGGGGGGTAAGCCACGAGCAGTACTTC.

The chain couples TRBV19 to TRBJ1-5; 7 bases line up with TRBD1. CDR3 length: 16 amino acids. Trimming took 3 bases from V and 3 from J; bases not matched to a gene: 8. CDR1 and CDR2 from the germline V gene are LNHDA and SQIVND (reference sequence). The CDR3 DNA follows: TGTGCCAGTAGTATGGCGCGGGACAGTCCCAATCAGCCCCAGCATTTT. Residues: CASSMARDSPNQPQHF.

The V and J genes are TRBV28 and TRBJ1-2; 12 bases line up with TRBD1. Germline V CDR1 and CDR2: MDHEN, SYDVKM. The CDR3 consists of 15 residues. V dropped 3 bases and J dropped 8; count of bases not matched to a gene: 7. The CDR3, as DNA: TGTGCCAGCAGTTTGGGGGGACAGGGGGCGTCAGGCTACACCTTC. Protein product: CASSLGGQGASGYTF.

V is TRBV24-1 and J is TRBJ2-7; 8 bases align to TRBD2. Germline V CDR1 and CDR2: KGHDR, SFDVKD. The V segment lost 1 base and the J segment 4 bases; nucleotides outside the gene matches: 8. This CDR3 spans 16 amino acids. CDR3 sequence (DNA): TGTGCCACCAGTGATTTAACTAGCGGAGGTATTTACGAGCAGTACTTC. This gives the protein CATSDLTSGGIYEQYF.

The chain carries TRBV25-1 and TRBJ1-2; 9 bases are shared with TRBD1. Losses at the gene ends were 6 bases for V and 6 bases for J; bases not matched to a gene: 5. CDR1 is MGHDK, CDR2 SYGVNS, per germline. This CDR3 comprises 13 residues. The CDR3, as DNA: TGTGCCAGCAGAACAGACAGGGGGGATGGCTACACCTTC. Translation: CASRTDRGDGYTF.

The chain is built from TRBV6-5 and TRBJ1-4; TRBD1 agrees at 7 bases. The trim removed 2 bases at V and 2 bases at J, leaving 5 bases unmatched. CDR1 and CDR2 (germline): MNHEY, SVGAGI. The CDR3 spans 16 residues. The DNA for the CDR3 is TGTGCCAGCAGTTACCAAACAGGGGTTACTAATGAAAAACTGTTTTTT. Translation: CASSYQTGVTNEKLFF.

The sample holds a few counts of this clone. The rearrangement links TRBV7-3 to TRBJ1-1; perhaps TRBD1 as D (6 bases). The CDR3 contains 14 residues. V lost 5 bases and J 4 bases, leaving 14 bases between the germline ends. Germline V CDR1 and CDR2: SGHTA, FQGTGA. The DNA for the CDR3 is TGTGCCAGCAGCCAACAGGGCGGGGGCACTGAAGCTTTCTTT. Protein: CASSQQGGGTEAFF.

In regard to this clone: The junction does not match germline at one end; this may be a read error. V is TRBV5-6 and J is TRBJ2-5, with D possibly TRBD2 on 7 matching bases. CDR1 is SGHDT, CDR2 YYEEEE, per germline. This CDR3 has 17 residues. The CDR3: CARSLAKGGAYQETQYF. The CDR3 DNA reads TGTGCCCGCAGCTTGGCCAAGGGGGGGGCGTACCAAGAGACCCAGTACTTC.

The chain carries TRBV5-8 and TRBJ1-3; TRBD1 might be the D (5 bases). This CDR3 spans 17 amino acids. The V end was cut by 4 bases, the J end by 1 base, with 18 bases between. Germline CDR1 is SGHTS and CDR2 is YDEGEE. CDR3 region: CASSLGGDNRSGNTIYF. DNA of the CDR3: TGTGCCAGCAGCCTTGGGGGGGATAATCGTTCTGGAAACACCATATATTTT.